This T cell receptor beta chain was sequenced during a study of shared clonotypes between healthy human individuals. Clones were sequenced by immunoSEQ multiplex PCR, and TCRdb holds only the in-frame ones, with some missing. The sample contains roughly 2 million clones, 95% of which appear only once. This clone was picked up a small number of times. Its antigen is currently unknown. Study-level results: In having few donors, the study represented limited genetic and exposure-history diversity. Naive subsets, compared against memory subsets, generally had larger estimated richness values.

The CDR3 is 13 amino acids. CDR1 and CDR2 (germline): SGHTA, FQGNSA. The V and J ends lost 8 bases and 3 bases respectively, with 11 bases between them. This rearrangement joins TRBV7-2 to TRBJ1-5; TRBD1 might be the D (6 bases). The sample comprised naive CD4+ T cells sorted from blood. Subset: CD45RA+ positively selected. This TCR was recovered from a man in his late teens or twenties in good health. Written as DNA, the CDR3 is TGTGCCAGCCGCCGGACAGCCAATCAGCCCCAGCATTTT. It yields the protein CASRRTANQPQHF.